The 9 T cell receptor beta chains in this list originate from one sample, sequenced in a study of radiotherapy plus CTLA-4 blockade in lung cancer. Only in-frame clones appear in the TCRdb table, and some are missing; sequencing was by immunoSEQ multiplex PCR. The sample lists around 90,000 clones, around four fifths seen once, with more than 14% in the top ten. Sequences were derived from peripheral blood, sampled from a patient treated with radiotherapy plus ipilimumab. The source is a human donor with non-small cell lung cancer that progressed on radiotherapy plus ipilimumab.

The CDR3 protein is CASSFRETQYF. The DNA of the CDR3 is TGTGCCAGCAGCTTTAGGGAGACCCAGTACTTC. The V call is TRBV11-2, the J call TRBJ2-5; D gene unclear. The germline gives CDR1 SGHAT, CDR2 FQNNGV. The CDR3 contains 11 residues. Trimming removed 3 bases at V and 5 bases at J, with 4 bases between.

This chain connects TRBV27 to TRBJ1-1; a weak D match, TRBD1 (5 bases). V was cut by 11 bases and J by 0 bases, with 16 bases left in between. In germline, CDR1 is MNHEY, CDR2 SMNVEV (reference sequence). There are 14 residues in the CDR3. The CDR3: CARRDGRMNTEAFF. The CDR3 DNA sequence: TGTGCCCGGAGGGACGGGAGAATGAACACTGAAGCTTTCTTT.

The chain is built from TRBV9 and TRBJ1-1; possibly TRBD1 for D (6 bases). Deletions cut 0 bases from V and 2 bases from J, with 14 bases between. Germline assignment: CDR1 SGDLS and CDR2 YYNGEE. The CDR3 is 16 residues long. Here the CDR3 reads CASSVGSRGGNTEAFF. CDR3 DNA sequence: TGTGCCAGCAGCGTAGGGAGCAGGGGTGGTAACACTGAAGCTTTCTTT.

This clone was seen only once. The genes are TRBV15 and TRBJ1-2; possibly TRBD1 for D (5 bases). The germline CDR1 and CDR2 sequences are LNHNV and YYDKDF (reference sequence). CDR3 length: 15 residues. V lost 3 bases, J lost 7 bases, and 18 bases lay in between. The CDR3 DNA sequence: TGTGCCACCAGCAGTGAGGGTGGGGGGTTCGGTGGCTACACCTTC. Its translation: CATSSEGGGFGGYTF. Based on the CDR3 plus reference TRBV15 and TRBJ1-2, the full variable domain is DAMVIQNPRYQVTQFGKPVTLSCSQTLNHNVMYWYQQKSSQAPKLLFHYYDKDFNNEADTPDNFQSRRPNTSFCFLDIRSPGLGDTAMYLCATSSEGGGFGGYTFGSGTRLTVV.

The chain has TRBV9 and TRBJ1-4, with TRBD1 matching 9 bases. The germline CDR1 and CDR2 sequences are SGDLS and YYNGEE. The V and J ends lost 0 bases and 2 bases, in that order; junction bases with no gene match: 2. This CDR3 contains 16 residues. CDR3 sequence reads: CASSVGTGVTNEKLFF. The CDR3 nucleotides read TGTGCCAGCAGCGTAGGGACAGGGGTCACTAATGAAAAACTGTTTTTT.

This sequence joins TRBV2 and TRBJ1-1, with 8 bases matching TRBD1. After removal of 4 bases from V and 4 bases from J, the junction contained 11 bases not matched to a gene. The CDR3 has 16 residues. Germline CDR1 SNHLY, CDR2 FYNNEI. The CDR3 reads CASSVVQGVLGTEAFF. For the CDR3, the DNA is TGTGCCAGCAGTGTTGTACAGGGGGTTTTGGGCACTGAAGCTTTCTTT.

The J gene is TRBJ2-1, the V gene TRBV5-4; TRBD2 might be the D (6 bases). Germline values: CDR1 SGHNT, CDR2 YYREEE (reference sequence). V was clipped by 4 bases and J by 11 bases, with 19 bases between them. This CDR3 comprises 14 residues. Written as DNA, the CDR3 is TGTGCCAGCAGCGGAGGAGGGGTTGAGATAAAGCAGTTCTTC. Translated, it gives CASSGGGVEIKQFF.

The CDR3 DNA reads as TGTGCCAGCAGCCAAGCAGGGTGGGGCACTGAAGCTTTCTTT. Translating gives CASSQAGWGTEAFF. The chain employs TRBV14 and TRBJ1-1, with a tentative D call TRBD1 (5 bases). Germline CDR1 reads SGHDN; CDR2 reads FVKESK. The length of the CDR3 is 14 residues. Trimming removed 1 base from V and 4 bases from J, with 10 bases in between.

This chain connects TRBV9 to TRBJ2-5; D ambiguous. Germline values: CDR1 SGDLS, CDR2 YYNGEE. The V end was cut by 3 bases, the J end by 1 base, with 4 bases between. This CDR3 is 12 amino acids long. The CDR3 DNA is TGTGCCAGCAGCGGGGGCCAAGAGACCCAGTACTTC. Protein product: CASSGGQETQYF.